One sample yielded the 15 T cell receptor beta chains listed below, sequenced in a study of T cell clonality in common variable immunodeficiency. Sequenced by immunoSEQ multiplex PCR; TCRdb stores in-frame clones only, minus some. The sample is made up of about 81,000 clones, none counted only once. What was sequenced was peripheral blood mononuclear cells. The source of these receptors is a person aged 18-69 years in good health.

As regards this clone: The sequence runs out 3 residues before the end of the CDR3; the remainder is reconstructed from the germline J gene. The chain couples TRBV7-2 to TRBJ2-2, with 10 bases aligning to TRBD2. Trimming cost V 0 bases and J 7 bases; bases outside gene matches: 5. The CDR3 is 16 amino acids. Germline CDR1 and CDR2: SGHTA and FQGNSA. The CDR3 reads CASSLASGRSGGELFF. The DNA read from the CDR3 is TGTGCCAGCAGCTTAGCTAGCGGGAGGAGTGGCGGGGAG.

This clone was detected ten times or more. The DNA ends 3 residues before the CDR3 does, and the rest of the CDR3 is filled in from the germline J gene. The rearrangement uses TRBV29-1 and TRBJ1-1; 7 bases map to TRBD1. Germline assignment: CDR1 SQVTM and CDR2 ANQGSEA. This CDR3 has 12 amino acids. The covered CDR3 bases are TGCAGCGTTGAAGATGGGGGACAGGAA. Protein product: CSVEDGGQE. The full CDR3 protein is CSVEDGGQEAFF.

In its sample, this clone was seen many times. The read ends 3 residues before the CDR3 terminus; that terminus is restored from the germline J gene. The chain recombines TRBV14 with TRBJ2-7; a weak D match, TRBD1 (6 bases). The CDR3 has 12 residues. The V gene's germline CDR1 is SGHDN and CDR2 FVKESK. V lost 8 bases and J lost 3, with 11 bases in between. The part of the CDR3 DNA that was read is TGTGCCAGCGGGGACATCGTCTACGAG. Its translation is CASGDIVYE. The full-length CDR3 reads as CASGDIVYEQYF.

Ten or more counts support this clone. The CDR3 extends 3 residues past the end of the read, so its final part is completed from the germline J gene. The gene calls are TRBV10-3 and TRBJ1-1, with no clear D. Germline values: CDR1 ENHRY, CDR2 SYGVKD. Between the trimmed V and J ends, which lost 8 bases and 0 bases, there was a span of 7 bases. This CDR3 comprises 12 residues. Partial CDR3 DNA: TGTGCCATCTCGACAATGAACACTGAA. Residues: CAISTMNTE. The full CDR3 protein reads CAISTMNTEAFF.

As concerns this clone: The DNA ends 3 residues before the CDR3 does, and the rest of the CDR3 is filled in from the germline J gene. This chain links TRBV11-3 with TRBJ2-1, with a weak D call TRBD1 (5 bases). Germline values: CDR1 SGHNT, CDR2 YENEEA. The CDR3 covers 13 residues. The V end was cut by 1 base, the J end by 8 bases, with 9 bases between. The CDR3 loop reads CASSLGAGYEQFF. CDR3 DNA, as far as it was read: TGTGCCAGCAGCTTAGGGGCAGGGTATGAG.

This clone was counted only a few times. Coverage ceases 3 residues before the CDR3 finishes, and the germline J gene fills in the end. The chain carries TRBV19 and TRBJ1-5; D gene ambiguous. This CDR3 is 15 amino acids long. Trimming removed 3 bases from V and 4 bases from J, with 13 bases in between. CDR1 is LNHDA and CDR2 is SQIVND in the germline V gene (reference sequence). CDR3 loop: CASSIGGARNQPQHF. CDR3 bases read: TGTGCCAGTAGTATCGGCGGTGCACGAAATCAGCCC.

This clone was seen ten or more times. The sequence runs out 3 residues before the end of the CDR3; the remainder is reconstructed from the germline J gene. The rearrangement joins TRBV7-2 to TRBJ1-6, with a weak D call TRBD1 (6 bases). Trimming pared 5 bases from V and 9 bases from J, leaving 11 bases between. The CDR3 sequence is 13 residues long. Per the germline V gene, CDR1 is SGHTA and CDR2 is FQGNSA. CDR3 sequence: CASSLQGISPLHF. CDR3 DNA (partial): TGTGCCAGCAGCCTACAGGGAATTTCACCC. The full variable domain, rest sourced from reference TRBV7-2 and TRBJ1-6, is GAGVSQSPSNKVTEKGKDVELRCDPISGHTALYWYRQSLGQGLEFLIYFQGNSAPDKSGLPSDRFSAERTGGSVSTLTIQRTQQEDSAVYLCASSLQGISPLHFGNGTRLTVT.

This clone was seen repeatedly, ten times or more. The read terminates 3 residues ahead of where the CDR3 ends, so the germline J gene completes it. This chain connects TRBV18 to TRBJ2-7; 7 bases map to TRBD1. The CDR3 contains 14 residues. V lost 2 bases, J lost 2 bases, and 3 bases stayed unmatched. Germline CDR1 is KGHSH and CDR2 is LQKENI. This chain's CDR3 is CASSPRGGPYEQYF. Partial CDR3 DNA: TGTGCCAGCTCACCAAGAGGGGGCCCCTACGAG.

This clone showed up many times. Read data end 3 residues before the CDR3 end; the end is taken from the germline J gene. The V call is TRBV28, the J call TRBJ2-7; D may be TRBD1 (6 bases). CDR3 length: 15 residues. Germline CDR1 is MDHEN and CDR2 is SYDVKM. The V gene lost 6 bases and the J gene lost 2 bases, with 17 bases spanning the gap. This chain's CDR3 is CASRDTGQGTYEQYF. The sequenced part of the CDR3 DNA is TGTGCCAGCAGGGACACAGGGCAGGGGACCTACGAG.

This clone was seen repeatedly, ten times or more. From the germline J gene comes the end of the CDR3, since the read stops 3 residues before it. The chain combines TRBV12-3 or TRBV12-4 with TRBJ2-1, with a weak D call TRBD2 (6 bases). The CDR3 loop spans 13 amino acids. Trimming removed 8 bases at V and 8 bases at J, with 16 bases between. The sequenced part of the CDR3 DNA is TGTGCCAGCCGTTGGGGGGAGATACATGAG. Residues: CASRWGEIHE. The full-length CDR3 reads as CASRWGEIHEQFF.

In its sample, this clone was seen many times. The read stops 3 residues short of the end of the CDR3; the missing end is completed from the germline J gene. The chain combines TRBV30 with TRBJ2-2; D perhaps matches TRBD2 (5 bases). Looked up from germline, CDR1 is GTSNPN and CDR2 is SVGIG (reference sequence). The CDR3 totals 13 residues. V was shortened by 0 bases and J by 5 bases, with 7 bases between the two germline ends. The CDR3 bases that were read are TGTGCCTGGAGTGTAGGCGGGACCGGGGAG. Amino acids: CAWSVGGTGE. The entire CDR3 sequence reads CAWSVGGTGELFF.

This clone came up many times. CDR3 DNA (partial): TGCAGCGTTGGGACAGGGACTGGAAACACC. Residues: CSVGTGTGNT. The CDR3 in its entirety is CSVGTGTGNTIYF. The chain recombines TRBV29-1 with TRBJ1-3, with 8 positions matching TRBD1. The read ends 3 residues shy of where the CDR3 ends; the end is completed using the germline J gene. This CDR3 contains 13 residues. Germline assignment: CDR1 SQVTM and CDR2 ANQGSEA. Trimming at V came to 4 bases and at J to 2 bases, leaving 1 base not matched to a gene.

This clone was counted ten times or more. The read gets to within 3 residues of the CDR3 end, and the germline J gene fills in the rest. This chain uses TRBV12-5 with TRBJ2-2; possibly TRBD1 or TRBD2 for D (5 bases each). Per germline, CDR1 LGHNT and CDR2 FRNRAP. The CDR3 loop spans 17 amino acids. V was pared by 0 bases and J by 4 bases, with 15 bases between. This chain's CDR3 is CASGLVREGAATGELFF. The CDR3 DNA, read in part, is TGTGCTAGTGGTTTGGTACGGGAAGGGGCGGCCACCGGGGAG.

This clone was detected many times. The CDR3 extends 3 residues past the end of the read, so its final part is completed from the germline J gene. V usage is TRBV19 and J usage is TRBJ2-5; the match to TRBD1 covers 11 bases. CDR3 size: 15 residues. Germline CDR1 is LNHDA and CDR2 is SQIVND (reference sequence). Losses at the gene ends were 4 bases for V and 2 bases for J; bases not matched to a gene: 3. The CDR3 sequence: CASSTGTGGQETQYF. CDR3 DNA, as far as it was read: TGTGCCAGTAGTACGGGGACAGGGGGGCAAGAGACC.

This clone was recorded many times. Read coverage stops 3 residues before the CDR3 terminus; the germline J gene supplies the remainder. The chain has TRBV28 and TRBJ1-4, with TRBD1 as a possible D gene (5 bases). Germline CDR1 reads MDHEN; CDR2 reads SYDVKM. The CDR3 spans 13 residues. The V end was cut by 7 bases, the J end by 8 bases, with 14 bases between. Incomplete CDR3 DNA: TGTGCCAGCACTAAGGATGAGGGGGAAAAA. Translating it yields CASTKDEGEK. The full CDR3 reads CASTKDEGEKLFF.